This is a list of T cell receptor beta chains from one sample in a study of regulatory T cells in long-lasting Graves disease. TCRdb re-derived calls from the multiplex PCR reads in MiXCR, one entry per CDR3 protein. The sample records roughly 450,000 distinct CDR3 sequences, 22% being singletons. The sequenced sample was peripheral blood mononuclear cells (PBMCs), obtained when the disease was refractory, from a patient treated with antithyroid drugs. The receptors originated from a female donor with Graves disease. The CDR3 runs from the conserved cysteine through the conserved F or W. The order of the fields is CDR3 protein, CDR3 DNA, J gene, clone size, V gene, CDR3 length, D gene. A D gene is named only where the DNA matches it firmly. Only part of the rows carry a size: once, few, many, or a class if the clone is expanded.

CDR3aa: CASSSPTGPHEQYF; CDR3nt: TGTGCCAGCAGTTCGCCGACAGGGCCCCACGAGCAGTACTTC; j_gene: TRBJ2-7; abundance: many; v_gene: TRBV28; len: 14; d_gene: TRBD1
CDR3aa: CAWSVRYGYTF; CDR3nt: TGTGCCTGGAGTGTACGTTATGGCTACACCTTC; j_gene: TRBJ1-2; abundance: many; v_gene: TRBV30; len: 11; d_gene: -
CDR3aa: CASSLEGSVDTQYF; CDR3nt: TGTGCCAGCAGTTTAGAGGGTAGCGTCGATACGCAGTATTTT; j_gene: TRBJ2-3; abundance: -; v_gene: TRBV12-3/TRBV12-4; len: 14; d_gene: -
CDR3aa: CASSYSSPGISNQPQHF; CDR3nt: TGTGCCAGCAGTTACTCCTCTCCGGGGATTAGCAATCAGCCCCAGCATTTT; j_gene: TRBJ1-5; abundance: -; v_gene: TRBV6-5; len: 17; d_gene: -
CDR3aa: CASSSPGQGVYEQYF; CDR3nt: TGTGCCAGCAGTTCACCGGGACAGGGGGTTTACGAGCAGTACTTC; j_gene: TRBJ2-7; abundance: many; v_gene: TRBV7-9; len: 15; d_gene: TRBD1
CDR3aa: CASRRDRVTFEAFF; CDR3nt: TGTGCCAGCAGGAGGGACAGGGTGACTTTCGAAGCTTTCTTT; j_gene: TRBJ1-1; abundance: few; v_gene: TRBV6-2/TRBV6-3; len: 14; d_gene: TRBD1
CDR3aa: CASSLSSPGGETQYF; CDR3nt: TGTGCCAGCAGCTTATCTTCTCCGGGGGGAGAGACCCAGTACTTC; j_gene: TRBJ2-5; abundance: many; v_gene: TRBV11-2; len: 15; d_gene: TRBD2
CDR3aa: CASTLDREVYEQYF; CDR3nt: TGCGCCAGCACCTTGGACAGAGAAGTCTACGAGCAGTACTTC; j_gene: TRBJ2-7; abundance: -; v_gene: TRBV4-3; len: 14; d_gene: -
CDR3aa: CASSFVAGANVLTF; CDR3nt: TGTGCCAGCAGCTTCGTGGCTGGGGCCAACGTCCTGACTTTC; j_gene: TRBJ2-6; abundance: many; v_gene: TRBV11-2; len: 14; d_gene: -
CDR3aa: CASSPGEVRPGELFF; CDR3nt: TGTGCCAGCAGCCCGGGAGAGGTGCGGCCCGGGGAGCTGTTTTTT; j_gene: TRBJ2-2; abundance: -; v_gene: TRBV12-3/TRBV12-4; len: 15; d_gene: -
CDR3aa: CASSQESRAREKLFF; CDR3nt: TGTGCCAGCAGCCAAGAGTCAAGGGCGCGAGAAAAACTGTTTTTT; j_gene: TRBJ1-4; abundance: few; v_gene: TRBV3-1; len: 15; d_gene: -
CDR3aa: CASRRATNEKLFF; CDR3nt: TGTGCCAGCAGACGGGCAACTAATGAAAAACTGTTTTTT; j_gene: TRBJ1-4; abundance: -; v_gene: TRBV6-1; len: 13; d_gene: -
CDR3aa: CASSLRSGGTDTQYF; CDR3nt: TGTGCCAGCAGTTTACGTAGCGGGGGCACAGATACGCAGTATTTT; j_gene: TRBJ2-3; abundance: many; v_gene: TRBV12-3/TRBV12-4; len: 15; d_gene: TRBD2
CDR3aa: CASVPGQGYNEQFF; CDR3nt: TGTGCCAGCGTCCCGGGACAGGGGTACAATGAGCAGTTCTTC; j_gene: TRBJ2-1; abundance: -; v_gene: TRBV7-9; len: 14; d_gene: TRBD1
CDR3aa: CASSFTGQPTPYGYTF; CDR3nt: TGTGCCAGCAGCTTTACTGGACAGCCGACGCCCTATGGCTACACCTTC; j_gene: TRBJ1-2; abundance: many; v_gene: TRBV7-2; len: 16; d_gene: -
CDR3aa: CATSREKGGSYEQYF; CDR3nt: TGTGCCACCAGCAGAGAAAAGGGGGGGTCCTACGAGCAGTACTTC; j_gene: TRBJ2-7; abundance: -; v_gene: TRBV15; len: 15; d_gene: -
CDR3aa: CASKGTGNQPQHF; CDR3nt: TGTGCCAGCAAAGGGACAGGCAATCAGCCCCAGCATTTT; j_gene: TRBJ1-5; abundance: many; v_gene: TRBV2; len: 13; d_gene: TRBD1
CDR3aa: CASSQDAGSGSMRQETQYF; CDR3nt: TGTGCCAGCAGCCAAGACGCAGGTAGCGGGAGTATGCGCCAAGAGACCCAGTACTTC; j_gene: TRBJ2-5; abundance: few; v_gene: TRBV3-1; len: 19; d_gene: TRBD2
CDR3aa: CASSLGRGRLGETQYF; CDR3nt: TGTGCCAGCAGTTTAGGAAGGGGGCGATTGGGGGAGACCCAGTACTTC; j_gene: TRBJ2-5; abundance: many; v_gene: TRBV28; len: 16; d_gene: TRBD1
CDR3aa: CASSLAVRGGQDTQYF; CDR3nt: TGTGCCAGCAGTTTAGCAGTCCGGGGGGGCCAAGATACGCAGTATTTT; j_gene: TRBJ2-3; abundance: few; v_gene: TRBV28; len: 16; d_gene: TRBD2
CDR3aa: CASSPSGLYHNEQFF; CDR3nt: TGTGCCAGCAGTCCATCGGGACTCTACCACAATGAGCAGTTCTTC; j_gene: TRBJ2-1; abundance: -; v_gene: TRBV28; len: 15; d_gene: -
CDR3aa: CASSIGPFYEQYF; CDR3nt: TGTGCCAGTAGTATCGGGCCGTTCTACGAGCAGTACTTC; j_gene: TRBJ2-7; abundance: few; v_gene: TRBV19; len: 13; d_gene: -
CDR3aa: CASSPLPSGSFEQYF; CDR3nt: TGTGCCAGCAGCCCCCTCCCAAGCGGGAGCTTCGAGCAGTACTTC; j_gene: TRBJ2-7; abundance: -; v_gene: TRBV3-1; len: 15; d_gene: TRBD2
CDR3aa: CASSLEERGQAFF; CDR3nt: TGTGCCAGCAGCTTAGAGGAACGGGGGCAAGCTTTCTTT; j_gene: TRBJ1-1; abundance: many; v_gene: TRBV5-6; len: 13; d_gene: -
CDR3aa: CASSEQGTSSYGYTF; CDR3nt: TGTGCCAGCAGCGAACAGGGCACCTCCAGCTATGGCTACACCTTC; j_gene: TRBJ1-2; abundance: many; v_gene: TRBV7-2; len: 15; d_gene: -
CDR3aa: CSANQGQETQYF; CDR3nt: TGCAGTGCCAACCAGGGGCAAGAGACCCAGTACTTC; j_gene: TRBJ2-5; abundance: many; v_gene: TRBV20-1; len: 12; d_gene: -
CDR3aa: CASSPRALGGELFF; CDR3nt: TGTGCCAGCAGTCCCAGGGCACTGGGCGGGGAGCTGTTTTTT; j_gene: TRBJ2-2; abundance: -; v_gene: TRBV27; len: 14; d_gene: -
CDR3aa: CASSPSLGGGETQYF; CDR3nt: TGTGCCAGCAGCCCGTCCTTGGGGGGCGGGGAGACCCAGTACTTC; j_gene: TRBJ2-5; abundance: -; v_gene: TRBV3-1; len: 15; d_gene: -
CDR3aa: CASSLRDRSQHF; CDR3nt: TGTGCCAGCAGTTTAAGGGACAGGTCCCAGCATTTT; j_gene: TRBJ1-5; abundance: many; v_gene: TRBV28; len: 12; d_gene: TRBD1
CDR3aa: CATSRSRLAGYTGELFF; CDR3nt: TGTGCCACCAGCAGGTCCAGACTAGCGGGTTACACCGGGGAGCTGTTTTTT; j_gene: TRBJ2-2; abundance: -; v_gene: TRBV15; len: 17; d_gene: TRBD2
CDR3aa: CASSLRDRGYNEQFF; CDR3nt: TGCGCCAGCAGCTTGCGGGACAGGGGATACAATGAGCAGTTCTTC; j_gene: TRBJ2-1; abundance: -; v_gene: TRBV5-1; len: 15; d_gene: TRBD1
CDR3aa: CASSYISGSFDNEQFF; CDR3nt: TGTGCCAGCAGCTATATTAGCGGGAGTTTCGATAATGAGCAGTTCTTC; j_gene: TRBJ2-1; abundance: many; v_gene: TRBV27; len: 16; d_gene: TRBD2
CDR3aa: CASSRGPLLYGYTF; CDR3nt: TGTGCCAGTAGTCGGGGTCCGCTTCTCTATGGCTACACCTTC; j_gene: TRBJ1-2; abundance: -; v_gene: TRBV19; len: 14; d_gene: -
CDR3aa: CASSIIGGYGYTF; CDR3nt: TGTGCCAGCAGTATAATAGGGGGGTATGGCTACACCTTC; j_gene: TRBJ1-2; abundance: many; v_gene: TRBV12-3/TRBV12-4; len: 13; d_gene: -
CDR3aa: CASSLLGFSSYNEQFF; CDR3nt: TGTGCCAGCAGCTTATTAGGTTTTAGCTCCTACAATGAGCAGTTCTTC; j_gene: TRBJ2-1; abundance: -; v_gene: TRBV11-2; len: 16; d_gene: -
CDR3aa: CASSPLDGPGSGAFF; CDR3nt: TGTGCCAGCAGTCCCCTGGACGGCCCCGGGTCGGGAGCTTTCTTT; j_gene: TRBJ1-1; abundance: many; v_gene: TRBV28; len: 15; d_gene: -
CDR3aa: CASSLVGAGTGELFF; CDR3nt: TGTGCCAGCAGTTTAGTTGGCGCAGGGACCGGGGAGCTGTTTTTT; j_gene: TRBJ2-2; abundance: many; v_gene: TRBV12-3/TRBV12-4; len: 15; d_gene: -
CDR3aa: CASSDRGSGNTIYF; CDR3nt: TGTGCCAGCAGTGACCGGGGATCAGGAAACACCATATATTTT; j_gene: TRBJ1-3; abundance: few; v_gene: TRBV12-3/TRBV12-4; len: 14; d_gene: -
CDR3aa: CASRQRINEQFF; CDR3nt: TGTGCCAGCAGACAGCGGATCAATGAGCAGTTCTTC; j_gene: TRBJ2-1; abundance: many; v_gene: TRBV6-1; len: 12; d_gene: -
CDR3aa: CASSDGGAAETQYF; CDR3nt: TGTGCCAGCAGCGACGGGGGGGCCGCGGAGACCCAGTACTTC; j_gene: TRBJ2-5; abundance: -; v_gene: TRBV9; len: 14; d_gene: TRBD2
CDR3aa: CASSFNTDTEAFF; CDR3nt: TGTGCCAGCAGCTTCAACACTGACACTGAAGCTTTCTTT; j_gene: TRBJ1-1; abundance: many; v_gene: TRBV7-2; len: 13; d_gene: -
CDR3aa: CASSGSGAVATNEKLFF; CDR3nt: TGTGCCAGCAGCGGATCAGGGGCCGTAGCAACTAATGAAAAACTGTTTTTT; j_gene: TRBJ1-4; abundance: -; v_gene: TRBV9; len: 17; d_gene: -
CDR3aa: CASSRRGRNNEKLFF; CDR3nt: TGTGCCAGCAGCCGCAGGGGGCGAAATAATGAAAAACTGTTTTTT; j_gene: TRBJ1-4; abundance: many; v_gene: TRBV7-2; len: 15; d_gene: TRBD1
CDR3aa: CASSAGASGGTLETQYF; CDR3nt: TGTGCCAGCAGCGCAGGGGCTAGCGGGGGCACGTTAGAGACCCAGTACTTC; j_gene: TRBJ2-5; abundance: -; v_gene: TRBV7-6; len: 17; d_gene: TRBD2
CDR3aa: CAWRRIYEQYF; CDR3nt: TGTGCCTGGAGACGTATATACGAGCAGTACTTC; j_gene: TRBJ2-7; abundance: -; v_gene: TRBV30; len: 11; d_gene: -
CDR3aa: CSVERRSSGRGGNGYTF; CDR3nt: TGCAGCGTTGAACGGCGCAGCTCGGGACGGGGAGGAAATGGCTACACCTTC; j_gene: TRBJ1-2; abundance: many; v_gene: TRBV29-1; len: 17; d_gene: -
CDR3aa: CASSPDSRTGELFF; CDR3nt: TGTGCCAGCAGTCCGGACAGCCGCACCGGGGAGCTGTTTTTT; j_gene: TRBJ2-2; abundance: few; v_gene: TRBV7-2; len: 14; d_gene: -
CDR3aa: CASSLARGRTDTQYF; CDR3nt: TGTGCCAGCAGCTTAGCCAGGGGGCGGACAGATACGCAGTATTTT; j_gene: TRBJ2-3; abundance: once; v_gene: TRBV7-8; len: 15; d_gene: TRBD1
CDR3aa: CASSVLDTEYGYTF; CDR3nt: TGTGCCAGCAGCGTACTGGACACGGAATATGGCTACACCTTC; j_gene: TRBJ1-2; abundance: -; v_gene: TRBV9; len: 14; d_gene: -
CDR3aa: CSARWDKNTSANYGYTF; CDR3nt: TGCAGTGCTAGATGGGACAAAAATACGTCGGCTAACTATGGCTACACCTTC; j_gene: TRBJ1-2; abundance: few; v_gene: TRBV20-1; len: 17; d_gene: -